Described below is a single T cell receptor (beta chain) sequence and its context. The same CDR3 can be traced to other DNA sequences in this sample. CDR1 and CDR2 (germline): WNHNN, SYGVQD (reference sequence). V lost 6 bases and J lost 2; bases outside the gene matches: 11. The CDR3 spans 17 residues. These data originate in a study of cytomegalovirus exposure and HLA in healthy donors. It was with 60 Vbeta and 13 Jbeta primers that the PCR ran. Clones were sequenced by immunoSEQ multiplex PCR, and TCRdb holds only the in-frame ones, with some missing. This table holds 200,000 to 250,000 clones, about three quarters found once.

Source material: PBMCs. This receptor was identified in an older woman in good health and CMV-seropositive. The gene calls are TRBV10-1 and TRBJ2-2; 8 bases are a match to TRBD1. CDR3 region: CASSGISTGANTGELFF. The CDR3 nucleotides are TGCGCCAGCAGCGGGATTTCGACAGGGGCTAACACCGGGGAGCTGTTTTTT.